This passage covers 4 T cell receptor beta chains from one sample sequenced in a study of CD8 T cells in Susac syndrome. The RNA, about 0.5 to 1 ug, was put through reverse transcription using random hexamers. Via MiXCR, TCRdb re-called the immunoSEQ multiplex PCR reads, giving one row per CDR3 protein. In the table there are 400,000 or so distinct CDR3 sequences, approximately 89% of which are singletons. The sample comprised CD8+ T cells from PBMCs. These receptors originate from a human donor with multiple sclerosis.

This chain joins TRBV19 and TRBJ2-1; 7 bases align to TRBD1. V trimming: 2 bases; J trimming: 8 bases; junction bases outside the gene matches: 6. The CDR3 has 14 residues. Germline V gene data show CDR1 as LNHDA and CDR2 as SQIVND (reference sequence). The CDR3 here is CASSITGTVDEQFF. CDR3 DNA sequence: TGTGCCAGTAGTATAACCGGGACAGTAGATGAGCAGTTCTTC. Drawing the rest from reference TRBV19 and TRBJ2-1, the complete variable domain is DGGITQSPKYLFRKEGQNVTLSCEQNLNHDAMYWYRQDPGQGLRLIYYSQIVNDFQKGDIAEGYSVSREKKESFPLTVTSAQKNPTAFYLCASSITGTVDEQFFGPGTRLTVL.

The chain uses TRBV9 and TRBJ2-7, with D perhaps given as TRBD1 or TRBD2 (5 bases each). The CDR3 is made up of 14 amino acids. Per the germline V gene, CDR1 is SGDLS and CDR2 is YYNGEE. Deletions cut 3 bases from V and 2 bases from J, with 12 bases between. The CDR3 coding sequence is TGTGCCAGCAGCGGGACGGGGCTCGCCTACGAGCAGTACTTC. It translates to CASSGTGLAYEQYF.

This clonotype was counted only a few times. The genes are TRBV7-9 and TRBJ2-7; D is unresolved. The CDR3 runs to 13 residues. The germline V gene has CDR1 SEHNR and CDR2 FQNEAQ (reference sequence). V gave up 6 bases and J gave up 4 bases, with 13 bases separating them. The CDR3 reads CASSFQPVYEQYF. The CDR3 region has the DNA TGTGCCAGCAGTTTTCAGCCCGTTTACGAGCAGTACTTC.

V and J are TRBV28 and TRBJ1-5; D may be TRBD1 (5 bases). The CDR3 loop spans 14 amino acids. Deletions cut 4 bases from V and 5 bases from J, with 12 bases between. Germline V lookup: CDR1 MDHEN, CDR2 SYDVKM. The DNA for the CDR3 is TGTGCCAGCAGTTCCGAGACAGCTGATCAGCCCCAGCATTTT. Residues: CASSSETADQPQHF. Together with reference TRBV28 and TRBJ1-5, the CDR3 gives the full variable domain: DVKVTQSSRYLVKRTGEKVFLECVQDMDHENMFWYRQDPGLGLRLIYFSYDVKMKEKGDIPEGYSVSREKKERFSLILESASTNQTSMYLCASSSETADQPQHFGDGTRLSIL.